The entry below gives a single T cell receptor beta chain sequence along with its context. The antigen remains undetermined. This record comes from a study of blood T cells in healthy people across ages. A J-beta primer mix and a sample-barcoded 5' primer were used in a second PCR of about 7 to 12 cycles. Each cDNA molecule carried a tag from a template-switch adaptor that contained 12 random nucleotides. No fewer than 3 million CDR3-containing paired-end reads came from each sample. TCRdb analysed the 5' RACE reads with MiXCR anew, one entry per CDR3 protein. The table shows roughly 800,000 distinct CDR3 sequences, with about three fifths occurring only once. General study findings and limits: Strongly correlated with naive T cell percentage was TCR beta diversity. Age showed a roughly linear inverse relationship with TCR beta diversity per million T cells.

The CDR3 spans 18 residues. V was clipped by 3 bases and J by 2 bases, with 22 bases between them. The germline CDR1 and CDR2 sequences are SGHTA and FQGNSA. This chain connects TRBV7-2 to TRBJ2-5; D is tentatively TRBD1 or TRBD2 (5 bases each). This receptor was identified in a man under 40 in good health. Sample: blood. CDR3 DNA sequence: TGTGCCAGCAGCTTTAGGGCGGGCAGGTCCGGGGCGCAAGAGACCCAGTACTTC. This gives the protein CASSFRAGRSGAQETQYF. Using reference TRBV7-2 and TRBJ2-5 for the parts outside the CDR3, the full variable domain is GAGVSQSPSNKVTEKGKDVELRCDPISGHTALYWYRQSLGQGLEFLIYFQGNSAPDKSGLPSDRFSAERTGGSVSTLTIQRTQQEDSAVYLCASSFRAGRSGAQETQYFGPGTRLLVL.